This T cell receptor beta chain was identified in a study of T-cell memory formation after mild COVID-19. V shed 5 bases, J shed 4 bases, and the junction held 8 bases outside the gene matches. This CDR3 comprises 16 residues. The germline gives CDR1 SEHNR, CDR2 FQNEAQ (reference sequence). TCRdb re-analysed the 5' RACE reads in MiXCR, keeping a single row per CDR3 protein. The sample lists about 470,000 distinct CDR3 sequences, around a quarter occurring once. Input material: PBMCs or a T cell subset sorted from them (not recorded which). This sequence originates from an adult woman who had mild COVID-19 (a few samples of this study predate the infection). Cell type and time point are not known. The chain carries TRBV7-9 and TRBJ2-1; TRBD2 matches at 10 bases. DNA for the CDR3: TGTGCCAGCAGCCGACACTCTAGCGGGGGTTACAATGAGCAGTTCTTC. Protein sequence: CASSRHSSGGYNEQFF.